A selection of T cell receptor beta chains follows, all from one sample in a study of blood T cell repertoires in COVID-19. The method was immunoSEQ multiplex PCR; TCRdb's version includes in-frame clones alone and lacks a portion of them. This repertoire shows roughly 80,000 clones, over 70% found once; its top ten account for roughly 12%. Sequencing was carried out using peripheral blood. The receptors were gathered from an older man with acute or convalescent COVID-19. The CDR3 runs from the conserved cysteine through the conserved F or W. A D gene is named only where the DNA matches it firmly. Clone size is given for some rows only: seen once, a few or many times, or a class if the clone is expanded.

v_call	d_call	j_call	clone_size	cdr3_nt	cdr3_aa
TRBV5-4	NA	TRBJ1-1	NA	TGTGCCAGCAGCTTGGGACAGGTTCCGAACACTGAAGCTTTCTTT	CASSLGQVPNTEAFF
TRBV11-1	TRBD2	TRBJ2-5	NA	TGTGCCAGCAGCTTCGAGCGGGGGGGTCGGGAGACCCAGTACTTC	CASSFERGGRETQYF
TRBV6-5	TRBD1	TRBJ2-7	few	TGTGCTAGCAGCGGTAACAGGGGCCCTGTCGAGCAGTACTTC	CASSGNRGPVEQYF
TRBV27	TRBD2	TRBJ2-3	once	TGTGCCAGCAGTTGGGGGAGGGACACAGATACGCAGTATTTT	CASSWGRDTDTQYF
TRBV7-3	NA	TRBJ2-5	NA	TGTGCCAGCAGCTTAAGACAACAAGAGACCCAGTACTTC	CASSLRQQETQYF
TRBV10-3	NA	TRBJ1-1	NA	TGTGCCATCAGTGAGGGACAGCTCGACACTGAAGCTTTCTTT	CAISEGQLDTEAFF
TRBV5-1	NA	TRBJ1-5	few	TGCGCCAGCAGCCCGGGAGGGGACGGAGGGTACCAGCCCCAGCATTTT	CASSPGGDGGYQPQHF
TRBV11-2	TRBD1	TRBJ1-6	NA	TGTGCCAGCAGCCCGCGACAGGGGAACTATAATTCACCCCTCCACTTT	CASSPRQGNYNSPLHF
TRBV15	TRBD1	TRBJ2-1	NA	TGTGCCACCAGCAGAGATAGGTCAGGGGGTCACAATGAGCAGTTCTTC	CATSRDRSGGHNEQFF
TRBV6-4	TRBD1	TRBJ2-1	NA	TGTGCCAGCAGTGTACTGGACAGGGGATGGGACAATGAGCAGTTCTTC	CASSVLDRGWDNEQFF
TRBV2	NA	TRBJ1-2	NA	TGTGCCAGCAGTGAAGCGGAATATTCGGGTGGCTACACCTTC	CASSEAEYSGGYTF
TRBV6-5	TRBD1	TRBJ1-2	NA	TGTGCCAGCAGTCCGAGAGGGACAGCGAACTATGGCTACACCTTC	CASSPRGTANYGYTF
TRBV2	NA	TRBJ2-2	NA	TGTGCCAGCAGTATGGCATCGAACACCGGGGAGCTGTTTTTT	CASSMASNTGELFF
TRBV3-1/TRBV3-2	TRBD2	TRBJ2-1	NA	TGTGCCAGCAGCCCGACGGGACTAGCTCAAGGCAATGAGCAGTTCTTC	CASSPTGLAQGNEQFF
TRBV9	NA	TRBJ1-1	once	TGTGCCAGCAGCGTATCCGTGAGCACTGAAGCTTTCTTT	CASSVSVSTEAFF
TRBV11-2	NA	TRBJ2-7	NA	TGTGCCAGTACAGGGGGCAGCGGGGGAACCTACGAGCAGTACTTC	CASTGGSGGTYEQYF
TRBV25-1	TRBD1	TRBJ1-2	NA	TGTGCCAGCTCGCCCCGGACAGGGGCCCATGGCTACACCTTC	CASSPRTGAHGYTF
TRBV9	TRBD1	TRBJ1-1	NA	TGTGCCAGCAGCCCCAGAGGGACAGCAACCTTGAACACTGAAGCTTTCTTT	CASSPRGTATLNTEAFF
TRBV4-2	NA	TRBJ2-3	NA	TGTGCCAGCAGCCAAGATGCGACGGCGGGGGCGGGGACAGATACGCAGTATTTT	CASSQDATAGAGTDTQYF
TRBV7-9	NA	TRBJ2-1	NA	TGTGCCAGCAGCTTATGGGCCATCTCCTACAATGAGCAGTTCTTC	CASSLWAISYNEQFF
TRBV5-1	NA	TRBJ2-3	NA	TGCGCCAGCTGGGGAGGAGCCGTTTCCACAGATACGCAGTATTTT	CASWGGAVSTDTQYF
TRBV5-5	NA	TRBJ1-2	NA	TGTGCCAGCAGTCGAAGGACAGAGACTAACTATGGCTACACCTTC	CASSRRTETNYGYTF
TRBV9	NA	TRBJ2-3	once	TGTGCCAGCAGCGCCTCAGGGGTTAGCACAGATACGCAGTATTTT	CASSASGVSTDTQYF
TRBV6-5	NA	TRBJ1-3	NA	TGTGCCAGCAGTTGGGGGGTCTCTGGAAACACCATATATTTT	CASSWGVSGNTIYF
TRBV9	TRBD2	TRBJ2-3	NA	TGTGCCAGCAGCCGGCCGGGAGGGGGCACAGATACGCAGTATTTT	CASSRPGGGTDTQYF
TRBV9	NA	TRBJ2-1	NA	TGTGCCAGCAGCGTAGGGGGGCTTCACTACAATGAGCAGTTCTTC	CASSVGGLHYNEQFF
TRBV3-1/TRBV3-2	TRBD1	TRBJ2-7	NA	TGTGCCAGCAGCCAAGGGGACAGGGGCGACGAGCAGTACTTC	CASSQGDRGDEQYF
TRBV12-1	NA	TRBJ1-6	few	TGTGCCAGCAGCCCCGGGGGGAGCTCCTATAATTCACCCCTCCACTTT	CASSPGGSSYNSPLHF
TRBV5-1	NA	TRBJ1-1	NA	TGCGCCAGCAGGATCCCAACAGGGAACGCTGAAGCTTTCTTT	CASRIPTGNAEAFF
TRBV12-5	NA	TRBJ2-2	NA	TGTGCTAGTGGTTTTAGCGGCCCCGGGGAGCTGTTTTTT	CASGFSGPGELFF
TRBV7-9	NA	TRBJ1-4	few	TGTGCCAGCAGTACTTCCGGGAGTACTACTAATGAAAAACTGTTTTTT	CASSTSGSTTNEKLFF
TRBV7-6	TRBD1	TRBJ2-2	NA	TGTGCCAGCAGCTTCTCAGGGGGTCTGAACACCGGGGAGCTGTTTTTT	CASSFSGGLNTGELFF